This T cell receptor (beta chain) was documented in a study of blood T cell repertoires in COVID-19. Study at large: Both acute and convalescent COVID-19 samples were obtained from the United States, Italy and Spain. Nucleic acid was either cDNA or gDNA, and it came from T cells, B-cell-depleted T cells, or PBMCs.

In the original workflow: Reference gene primer amplification yielded estimated nucleated cell counts. Using immunoSEQ multiplex PCR, the repertoire was profiled, and TCRdb retains in-frame clones only, with some absent. Clone size and V and J calls were adopted from that table, with D and trimming inferred from the DNA. This sample has hundreds of thousands of clones; 75% to 90% occur once, and the top ten carry approximately 12%. The sample comprised peripheral blood. The TCR comes from a woman aged 55 to 70 with acute or convalescent COVID-19.

The CDR3 reads CAWRVETGEAFF. Written as DNA, the CDR3 is TGTGCCTGGAGGGTGGAGACAGGCGAAGCTTTCTTT. This rearrangement joins TRBV30 to TRBJ1-1, with D tentatively TRBD1 (6 bases). V was clipped by 3 bases and J by 8 bases, with 13 bases between them. This CDR3 is 12 amino acids long. Germline CDR1 reads GTSNPN; CDR2 reads SVGIG (reference sequence).